This is a list of T cell receptor beta chains from one sample in a study of cytomegalovirus exposure and HLA in healthy donors. Repertoires were generated with immunoSEQ multiplex PCR, while TCRdb's copy carries only in-frame clones and drops some. The table lists 210,000 or so clones, less than 85% of them singletons. The sequencing input was PBMCs. Receptor source: a girl aged 2 to 9 in good health and CMV-seronegative. The CDR3 runs from the conserved cysteine through the conserved F or W. D genes are given only for firm matches. The size field is filled for only some rows; it gives once, few, many or a size class.

-	TRBJ1-2	TRBV30	TRBD1	CACDRVPNGYTF	TGTGCCTGCGACAGGGTACCGAATGGCTACACCTTC
-	TRBJ2-7	TRBV27	-	CASSPYRVYEQYF	TGTGCCAGCAGTCCCTACAGGGTGTACGAGCAGTACTTC
-	TRBJ2-5	TRBV5-4	TRBD2	CASSPRGSGRQETQYF	TGTGCCAGCAGCCCGCGGGGTAGCGGGCGTCAAGAGACCCAGTACTTC
few	TRBJ1-4	TRBV27	-	CASSLRGRGEKLFF	TGTGCCAGCAGTTTAAGGGGCAGGGGAGAAAAACTGTTTTTT
-	TRBJ1-5	TRBV19	-	CASSLSRVGHLPAYSNQPQHF	TGTGCCAGTAGTTTGTCTCGGGTTGGACACCTACCCGCCTATAGCAATCAGCCCCAGCATTTT
-	TRBJ2-1	TRBV6-4	TRBD2	CASSAGGFGNEQFF	TGTGCCAGCAGTGCGGGGGGGTTTGGAAATGAGCAGTTCTTC
-	TRBJ2-5	TRBV5-1	TRBD2	CASSSSGTRETQYF	TGCGCCAGCAGCTCTAGCGGGACTAGAGAGACCCAGTACTTC
once	TRBJ2-7	TRBV7-7	-	CASSLGTKAWRWIYEQYF	TGTGCCAGCAGCTTAGGTACCAAAGCGTGGAGGTGGATCTACGAGCAGTACTTC
-	TRBJ2-5	TRBV7-9	-	CASRPLEETQYF	TGTGCCAGCAGACCGCTAGAGGAGACCCAGTACTTC
once	TRBJ2-7	TRBV7-6	TRBD2	CASSPRLAGSSYEQYF	TGTGCCAGCAGCCCAAGACTAGCGGGGAGCTCCTACGAGCAGTACTTC
-	TRBJ1-1	TRBV30	-	CAWRWTGSNTEAFF	TGTGCCTGGAGATGGACGGGGTCGAACACTGAAGCTTTCTTT
once	TRBJ2-5	TRBV15	-	CATSIEVGGGGVETQYF	TGTGCCACCAGCATCGAGGTCGGCGGGGGCGGGGTAGAGACCCAGTACTTC
once	TRBJ2-1	TRBV12-5	TRBD2	CASGSAGRRGNEQFF	TGTGCTAGTGGCTCAGCGGGAAGGAGGGGTAATGAGCAGTTCTTC
-	TRBJ1-5	TRBV6-5	-	CASRTRGAGNQPQHF	TGTGCCAGCAGGACCCGCGGAGCGGGCAATCAGCCCCAGCATTTT
-	TRBJ1-3	TRBV9	-	CASMLPSARDGNTIYF	TGTGCCAGCATGCTACCATCGGCTCGGGATGGAAACACCATATATTTT
-	TRBJ2-2	TRBV10-3	TRBD1	CAISKEDRYTGELFF	TGTGCCATCAGTAAAGAGGACAGGTACACCGGGGAGCTGTTTTTT
-	TRBJ2-1	TRBV27	TRBD2	CASRGGEGTFYNEQFF	TGTGCCAGCAGAGGAGGGGAGGGAACCTTTTACAATGAGCAGTTCTTC
-	TRBJ2-5	TRBV19	TRBD1	CASRGGPSETQYF	TGTGCCAGTCGAGGGGGCCCAAGTGAGACCCAGTACTTC
-	TRBJ2-7	TRBV5-1	TRBD2	CASSPGGDYEQYF	TGCGCCAGCAGCCCGGGGGGGGACTACGAGCAGTACTTC
-	TRBJ2-1	TRBV27	-	CASSFQADYNEQFF	TGTGCCAGCAGTTTTCAGGCAGACTACAATGAGCAGTTCTTC
-	TRBJ1-3	TRBV6-1	-	CASSGPTFSGNTIYF	TGTGCCAGCAGTGGCCCAACTTTCTCTGGAAACACCATATATTTT
-	TRBJ2-7	TRBV27	TRBD1	CASFGTATYEQYF	TGTGCCAGCTTTGGGACAGCTACCTACGAGCAGTACTTC
-	TRBJ1-2	TRBV5-6	-	CASSSLMEVLPSGYTF	TGTGCCAGCAGCTCACTAATGGAGGTATTGCCAAGTGGCTACACCTTC
-	TRBJ2-5	TRBV4-1	-	CASSQRTIQETQYF	TGCGCCAGCAGCCAACGGACTATCCAAGAGACCCAGTACTTC
-	TRBJ2-7	TRBV7-9	-	CSSSPSKSYEQYF	TGTTCCAGCAGCCCGTCAAAGAGCTACGAGCAGTACTTC
-	TRBJ1-2	TRBV9	-	CASSVDRGNAYTF	TGTGCCAGCAGCGTAGATCGGGGGAACGCTTACACCTTC
-	TRBJ2-1	TRBV7-6	TRBD2	CASSPRRVSGRRVDEQFF	TGTGCCAGCAGCCCGCGGCGGGTTAGCGGGAGGAGGGTCGATGAGCAGTTCTTC
-	TRBJ2-7	TRBV10-3	-	CATLRQSGGINEQYF	TGTGCCACGCTACGCCAGTCCGGGGGAATAAACGAGCAGTACTTC
-	TRBJ2-7	TRBV5-1	TRBD1	CASSLGTGLSYEQYF	TGCGCCAGCAGCCTGGGGACAGGGCTTTCCTACGAGCAGTACTTC
few	TRBJ2-5	TRBV2	-	CASSVPGKETQYF	TGTGCCAGCAGTGTCCCGGGGAAAGAGACCCAGTACTTC